This T cell receptor beta chain was recovered during a study of T cells in Graves' hyperthyroidism and ophthalmopathy. Study-wide results and caveats: Most clonotypes expanded in the thyroid (above 0.001) were also present in blood.

RNA transcripts provided the source from which TCR beta CDR3 regions were amplified. HTBI primers were employed in a first-round RT-PCR of the TCR CDR3. TCRdb reprocessed the multiplex PCR reads via MiXCR and lists one record per CDR3 protein. The sample carries over 300,000 distinct CDR3 sequences, roughly 13% recorded once. Turning to this clonotype: The target antigen is unknown.

Disease duration was under 3 months in the ophthalmopathy patients, who also had a Clinical Activity Score of at least 3 and a NOSPECS grade of at least 4. Together with thyroid ultrasound, orbital computed tomography, serum thyroxine and TRAb, clinical symptoms were used for diagnoses. Input material: blood. This clonotype was obtained from a woman between 40 and 50 years old with Graves' ophthalmopathy.

The CDR3 loop reads CASSQDYEGAFF. The CDR3 DNA is TGTGCCAGCAGCCAAGATTACGAGGGAGCTTTCTTT. This chain links TRBV14 with TRBJ1-1; D gene unclear. Trimming removed 0 bases at V and 10 bases at J, with 9 bases between. CDR1 and CDR2 from the germline V gene are SGHDN and FVKESK. The CDR3 has 12 amino acids.